The rows below give T cell receptor beta chains drawn from one sample of a study of radiotherapy plus CTLA-4 blockade in lung cancer. Libraries were prepared by immunoSEQ multiplex PCR; TCRdb keeps only in-frame clonotypes and omits some of them. The sample consists of fewer than 70,000 clones, less than 80% of them appearing once. This specimen consisted of peripheral blood, obtained from a patient treated with radiotherapy plus ipilimumab. Receptors were obtained from a human donor with non-small cell lung cancer who had a complete response to radiotherapy plus ipilimumab. Each CDR3 is given with its conserved first and last residue. A D gene is named only where the DNA matches it firmly. Where a row states a size, it is once, few, many or the class of an expanded clone; other rows omit it.

TGTGCCAGCAGTGGCCCAGGGGTTGCCTACGAGCAGTACTTC,CASSGPGVAYEQYF,TRBJ2-7,TRBV2,-,-
TGTGCCAGCAGCTTATCCGGGACAGGGGGGTTTGGCTACACCTTC,CASSLSGTGGFGYTF,TRBJ1-2,TRBV7-2,-,TRBD1
TGTGCCAGCAGTGGGGACAGCCCCAATCAGCCCCAGCATTTT,CASSGDSPNQPQHF,TRBJ1-5,TRBV6-6,-,TRBD1
TGTGCCAGCAGCCCGGAAGGACGAGGGGCACTGGAAAACACCATATATTTT,CASSPEGRGALENTIYF,TRBJ1-3,TRBV7-9,-,-
TGCGCCAGCAGCCAAGAGATGGGAGGGGGCTCCTACAATGAGCAGTTCTTC,CASSQEMGGGSYNEQFF,TRBJ2-1,TRBV4-3,-,-
TGTGCCAGCTCACCACCCGGCAGGGGTGCCTACAATGAGCAGTTCTTC,CASSPPGRGAYNEQFF,TRBJ2-1,TRBV18,-,-
TGCGCCAGCAGCCAAGACGCCGGGGGGACGAACACTGAAGCTTTCTTT,CASSQDAGGTNTEAFF,TRBJ1-1,TRBV4-3,-,-
TGTGCCAGCAGCTTCGGGACTACCTACGGATCTGGGCAGTTCTTC,CASSFGTTYGSGQFF,TRBJ2-1,TRBV5-4,-,TRBD2
TGTGCCAGCAGTTACTCGCAGATCCAAGAGACCCAGTACTTC,CASSYSQIQETQYF,TRBJ2-5,TRBV6-6,-,-
TGTGCCAGCAGCCAAGGTCAGCTCTATGGCTACACCTTC,CASSQGQLYGYTF,TRBJ1-2,TRBV14,-,-
TGTGCCAGCAGCCCTAAGTCGGGACAGACCATTTACAATGAGCAGTTCTTC,CASSPKSGQTIYNEQFF,TRBJ2-1,TRBV25-1,-,TRBD1
TGCGCCAGCAGCAAAGGGGGACTAGCGGGGAGCTCCTACAATGAGCAGTTCTTC,CASSKGGLAGSSYNEQFF,TRBJ2-1,TRBV4-1,few,TRBD2
TGTGCCAGCAGTTACCTCCTAGCTTCAGGGCAAGAGACCCAGTACTTC,CASSYLLASGQETQYF,TRBJ2-5,TRBV6-6,-,-
TGTGCCTGGAGTGCGGGACAGCCCGCGGGCTACACCTTC,CAWSAGQPAGYTF,TRBJ1-2,TRBV30,-,TRBD1
TGCGCCAGCAGCCAACGGACAGTCTCCTACGAGCAGTACTTC,CASSQRTVSYEQYF,TRBJ2-7,TRBV4-1,-,-
TGCAGCGTGCCACCCCAGGGAGGGACAGTATACAATGAGCAGTTCTTC,CSVPPQGGTVYNEQFF,TRBJ2-1,TRBV29-1,-,-
TGTGCCAGCCTTGGAGCGGGAGGATCCCGGGGGGGGGCCAACGTCCTGACTTTC,CASLGAGGSRGGANVLTF,TRBJ2-6,TRBV28,-,TRBD2
TGTGCCAGCTCACCCCCGGACTTCACAGATACGCAGTATTTT,CASSPPDFTDTQYF,TRBJ2-3,TRBV18,-,-
TGTGCCAGTAGTGTTTTGCCTCAAAAGGGTGAGCAGTTCTTC,CASSVLPQKGEQFF,TRBJ2-1,TRBV19,-,-
TGTGCCAGCAGCGTAGGCCTAGCGATAACCGGGGAGCTGTTTTTT,CASSVGLAITGELFF,TRBJ2-2,TRBV9,few,-
TGTGCCAGCAGCTTAGAAGCTGGAAACACCATATATTTT,CASSLEAGNTIYF,TRBJ1-3,TRBV7-2,-,-
TGTGCCAGCAGCGTAGCGGGCTATGGCTACACCTTC,CASSVAGYGYTF,TRBJ1-2,TRBV9,once,-
TGCGCCAGCAGCAAAGCTAGCACGGAGCCAGGGGAGACCCAGTACTTC,CASSKASTEPGETQYF,TRBJ2-5,TRBV4-1,few,-
TGTGCCACCAGCAGAGGCGGGGCAGACACTGAAGCTTTCTTT,CATSRGGADTEAFF,TRBJ1-1,TRBV15,-,-
TGCAGCGTTGTGGAGGGGACAGATACGCAGTATTTT,CSVVEGTDTQYF,TRBJ2-3,TRBV29-1,-,-
TGTGCCTGGAGTCCAATCGGGGGAACTAATGAAAAACTGTTTTTT,CAWSPIGGTNEKLFF,TRBJ1-4,TRBV30,once,-
TGTGCCAGCAGTGAAAAACAGGGGGCGCGTGGAAACACCATATATTTT,CASSEKQGARGNTIYF,TRBJ1-3,TRBV6-1,many,TRBD1
TGTGCCAGCAGCGTAAGTTCAGGACTGTTCACCGGGGAGCTGTTTTTT,CASSVSSGLFTGELFF,TRBJ2-2,TRBV9,few,-
TGTGCCAGCAGCCCCCGGGAGCCCCTAACCTACAATGAGCAGTTCTTC,CASSPREPLTYNEQFF,TRBJ2-1,TRBV7-2,-,-
TGTGCCAGCAGCGTAGAGTCAGGGAACACTGAAGCTTTCTTT,CASSVESGNTEAFF,TRBJ1-1,TRBV9,-,-
TGCGCCAGCAGCTTGGAATTCCGGGGAAACACGGGGGCCGGGGAGCTGTTTTTT,CASSLEFRGNTGAGELFF,TRBJ2-2,TRBV5-1,-,-
TGTGCCAGCAGCGCGCCTGTAGCCGGAAACACCATATATTTT,CASSAPVAGNTIYF,TRBJ1-3,TRBV9,once,-
TGTGCCAGCAGTGAACCCCCAGGGGTTGGAGGCAAAAACATTCAGTACTTC,CASSEPPGVGGKNIQYF,TRBJ2-4,TRBV28,once,-
TGCGCCAGCAAGAGACAGGGGGCAATTGATACGCAGTATTTT,CASKRQGAIDTQYF,TRBJ2-3,TRBV5-1,-,TRBD1
TGTGCCAGCAGCTTAGTGCCCCCACCGGGTACGCAGTATTTT,CASSLVPPPGTQYF,TRBJ2-3,TRBV11-3,-,-
TGTGCCAGCAGCACTCGTGCCAAAAACATTCAGTACTTC,CASSTRAKNIQYF,TRBJ2-4,TRBV21-1,few,-
TGTGCCTGGAGTGCCACTGAAGCTTTCTTT,CAWSATEAFF,TRBJ1-1,TRBV30,-,-
TGTGCCAGCAGTTTGTACAGCCCCACCGACGCGGATACGCAGTATTTT,CASSLYSPTDADTQYF,TRBJ2-3,TRBV27,-,-
TGTGCCAGCAGTTACCTCATAACAGATACGCAGTATTTT,CASSYLITDTQYF,TRBJ2-3,TRBV6-5,-,-
TGTGCCAGCAGTGCCGGACACCGAAGCACTGAAGCTTTCTTT,CASSAGHRSTEAFF,TRBJ1-1,TRBV6-1,-,-
TGTGCCAGCAGTTATCCTGGAACCAATGAGCAGTTCTTC,CASSYPGTNEQFF,TRBJ2-1,TRBV6-6,-,-
TGTGCCAGCAGTGACAGGGGGCCTTACAATGAGCAGTTCTTC,CASSDRGPYNEQFF,TRBJ2-1,TRBV6-1,-,TRBD1
TGTGCCAGCAGTGTATTCCTTGACCAGGGCACCGGGGAGCTGTTTTTT,CASSVFLDQGTGELFF,TRBJ2-2,TRBV27,-,-
TGTGCCAGCAGTTACGGGGACAGGGGGTCTGGAAACACCATATATTTT,CASSYGDRGSGNTIYF,TRBJ1-3,TRBV6-5,-,TRBD1
TGTGCCAGCAGCTTTGGGTTGGCTGGCTACACCTTC,CASSFGLAGYTF,TRBJ1-2,TRBV7-9,few,-
TGTGCCAGCAGCTTGGGATCGGTTAACTATGGCTACACCTTC,CASSLGSVNYGYTF,TRBJ1-2,TRBV5-6,-,-
TGTGCCAGCAGTCCTGATACGGACAGCTTCAATTTCAAAAACATTCAGTACTTC,CASSPDTDSFNFKNIQYF,TRBJ2-4,TRBV28,-,-
TGCGCCAGCAGCTTGGGGCTCGAGGGTCATGAGCAGTTCTTC,CASSLGLEGHEQFF,TRBJ2-1,TRBV5-1,-,-
TGTGCCAGCAGTGACGTCCGATCCAATGAGCAGTTCTTC,CASSDVRSNEQFF,TRBJ2-1,TRBV2,-,-
TGTGCCAGCAGTCCGGGACATACGAACACCGGGGAGCTGTTTTTT,CASSPGHTNTGELFF,TRBJ2-2,TRBV6-4,few,-
TGCGCCAGCAGCTTTGCTGGCCCGAACACTGAAGCTTTCTTT,CASSFAGPNTEAFF,TRBJ1-1,TRBV5-1,-,-
TGTGCCAGCAGCCAGGGACAGCAACTTCAAGAGACCCAGTACTTC,CASSQGQQLQETQYF,TRBJ2-5,TRBV5-4,-,TRBD1
TGCGCCAGCAGTGAGGTGGCAGGATGGCAGTTCTTC,CASSEVAGWQFF,TRBJ2-1,TRBV10-2,-,-